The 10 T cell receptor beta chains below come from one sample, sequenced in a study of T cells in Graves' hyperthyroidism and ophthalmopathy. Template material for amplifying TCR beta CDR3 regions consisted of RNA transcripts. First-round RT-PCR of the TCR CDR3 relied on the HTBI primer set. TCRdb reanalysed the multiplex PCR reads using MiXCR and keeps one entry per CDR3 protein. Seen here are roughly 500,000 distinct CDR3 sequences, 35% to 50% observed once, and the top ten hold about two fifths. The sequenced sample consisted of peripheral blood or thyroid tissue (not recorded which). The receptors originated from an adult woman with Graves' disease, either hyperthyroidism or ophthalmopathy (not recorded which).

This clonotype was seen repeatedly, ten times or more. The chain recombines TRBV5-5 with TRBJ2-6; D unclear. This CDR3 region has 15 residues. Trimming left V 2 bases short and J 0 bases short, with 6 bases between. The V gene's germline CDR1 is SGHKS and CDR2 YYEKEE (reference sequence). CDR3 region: CASSFIASGANVLTF. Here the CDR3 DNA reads TGTGCCAGCAGCTTCATCGCCTCTGGGGCCAACGTCCTGACTTTC. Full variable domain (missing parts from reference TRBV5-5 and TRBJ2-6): DAGVTQSPTHLIKTRGQQVTLRCSPISGHKSVSWYQQVLGQGPQFIFQYYEKEERGRGNFPDRFSARQFPNYSSELNVNALLLGDSALYLCASSFIASGANVLTFGAGSRLTVL.

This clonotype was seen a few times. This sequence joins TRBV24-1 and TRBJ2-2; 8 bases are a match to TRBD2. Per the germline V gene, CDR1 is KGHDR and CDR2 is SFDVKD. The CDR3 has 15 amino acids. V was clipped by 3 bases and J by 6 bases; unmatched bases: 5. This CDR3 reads CATSDPGLVAGELFF. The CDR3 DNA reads TGTGCCACCAGTGATCCGGGACTAGTTGCCGGGGAGCTGTTTTTT.

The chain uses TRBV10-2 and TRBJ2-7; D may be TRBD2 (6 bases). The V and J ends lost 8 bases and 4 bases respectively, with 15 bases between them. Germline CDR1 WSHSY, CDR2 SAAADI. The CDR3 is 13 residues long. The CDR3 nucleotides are TGCGCCAGCGGCGTGACTGCGGGATACGAGCAGTACTTC. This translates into CASGVTAGYEQYF.

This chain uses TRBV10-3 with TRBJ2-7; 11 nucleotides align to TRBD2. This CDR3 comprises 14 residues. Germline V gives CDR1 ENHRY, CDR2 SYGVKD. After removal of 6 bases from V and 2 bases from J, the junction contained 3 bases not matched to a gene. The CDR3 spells CAISTSGSAYEQYF. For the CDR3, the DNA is TGTGCCATCAGCACTAGCGGGAGCGCCTACGAGCAGTACTTC.

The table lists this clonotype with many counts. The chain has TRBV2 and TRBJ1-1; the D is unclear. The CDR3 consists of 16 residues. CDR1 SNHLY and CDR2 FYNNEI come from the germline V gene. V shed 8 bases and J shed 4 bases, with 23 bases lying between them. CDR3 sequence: CASRPRAASPITEAFF. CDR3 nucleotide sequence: TGTGCCAGCCGGCCTAGGGCAGCAAGCCCCATCACTGAAGCTTTCTTT.

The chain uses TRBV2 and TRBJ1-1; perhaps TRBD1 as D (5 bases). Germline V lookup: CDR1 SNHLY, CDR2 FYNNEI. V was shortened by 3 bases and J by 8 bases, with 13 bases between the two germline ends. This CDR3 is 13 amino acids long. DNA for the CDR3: TGTGCCAGCAGTGATTCAGTGGGGCAAGAAGCTTTCTTT. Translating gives CASSDSVGQEAFF.

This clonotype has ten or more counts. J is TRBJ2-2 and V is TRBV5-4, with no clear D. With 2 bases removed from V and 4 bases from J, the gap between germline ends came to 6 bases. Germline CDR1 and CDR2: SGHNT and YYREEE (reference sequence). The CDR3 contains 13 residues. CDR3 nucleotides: TGTGCCAGCAGCTTCAGTGGCACCGGGGAGCTGTTTTTT. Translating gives CASSFSGTGELFF.

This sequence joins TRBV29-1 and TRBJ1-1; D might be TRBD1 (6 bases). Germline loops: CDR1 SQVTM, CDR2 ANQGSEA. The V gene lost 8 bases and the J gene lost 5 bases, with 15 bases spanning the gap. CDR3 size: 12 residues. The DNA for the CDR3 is TGCAGCCTCACAGGGTTATGGACTGAAGCTTTCTTT. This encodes CSLTGLWTEAFF.

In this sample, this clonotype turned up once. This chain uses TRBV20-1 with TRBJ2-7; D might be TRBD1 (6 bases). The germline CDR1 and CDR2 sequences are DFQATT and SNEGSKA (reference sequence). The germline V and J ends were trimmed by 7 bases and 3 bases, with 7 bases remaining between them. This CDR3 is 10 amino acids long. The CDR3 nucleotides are TGCAGTGGACAGGACTACGAGCAGTACTTC. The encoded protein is CSGQDYEQYF.

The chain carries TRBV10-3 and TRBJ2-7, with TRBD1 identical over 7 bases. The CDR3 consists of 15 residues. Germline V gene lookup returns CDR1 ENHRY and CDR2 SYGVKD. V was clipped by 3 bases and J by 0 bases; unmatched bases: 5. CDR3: CAISDGTASSYEQYF. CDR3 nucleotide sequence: TGTGCCATCAGTGATGGGACAGCAAGCTCCTACGAGCAGTACTTC.